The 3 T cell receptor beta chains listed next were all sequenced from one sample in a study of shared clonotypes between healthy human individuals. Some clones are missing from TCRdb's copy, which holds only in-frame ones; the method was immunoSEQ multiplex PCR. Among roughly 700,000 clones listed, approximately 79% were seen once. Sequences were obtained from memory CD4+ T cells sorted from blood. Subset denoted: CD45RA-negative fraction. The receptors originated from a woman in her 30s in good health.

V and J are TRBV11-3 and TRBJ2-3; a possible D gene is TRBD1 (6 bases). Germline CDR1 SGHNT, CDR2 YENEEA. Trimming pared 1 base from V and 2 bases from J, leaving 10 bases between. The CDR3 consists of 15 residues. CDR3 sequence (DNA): TGTGCCAGCAGCTTAGGTACAGGGATCACAGATACGCAGTATTTT. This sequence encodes CASSLGTGITDTQYF.

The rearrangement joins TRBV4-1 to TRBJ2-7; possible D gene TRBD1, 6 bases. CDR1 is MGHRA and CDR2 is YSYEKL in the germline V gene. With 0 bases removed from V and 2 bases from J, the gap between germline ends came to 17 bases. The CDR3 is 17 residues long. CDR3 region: CASSQDPRQGIPYEQYF. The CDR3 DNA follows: TGCGCCAGCAGCCAAGATCCTAGGCAGGGGATTCCCTACGAGCAGTACTTC.

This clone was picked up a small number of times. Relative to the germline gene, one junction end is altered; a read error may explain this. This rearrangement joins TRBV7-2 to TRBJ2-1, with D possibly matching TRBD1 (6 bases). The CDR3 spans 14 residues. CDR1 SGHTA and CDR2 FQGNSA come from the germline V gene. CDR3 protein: CASRLGGPYNEQFF. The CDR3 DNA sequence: TGTGCCAGCAGATTAGGGGGTCCCTACAATGAGCAGTTCTTC.